This record covers a single T cell receptor (beta chain). Its cognate antigen is unknown. From the germline J gene comes the end of the CDR3, since the read stops 3 residues before it. There are 16 residues in the CDR3. Germline assignment: CDR1 SNHLY and CDR2 FYNNEI. V gave up 2 bases and J gave up 6 bases, with 19 bases separating them. This sample is part of a study of T cells in women clearing cervical HPV infection. Background on the study: Cases were women with histologically confirmed HPV16-related CIN3 or worse, including a couple of invasive cancers. Study results and caveats: Controls had more TRBV6-7 (roughly 0.16%) than cases (approximately 0.11%). CIN3+ cases had significantly higher TCR repertoire richness than controls, but evenness did not differ.

Libraries were prepared by immunoSEQ multiplex PCR; TCRdb keeps only in-frame clonotypes and omits some of them. The sample totals roughly 15,000 clones. This receptor was taken from a woman aged 18 to 75 with a cervical HPV16 infection that either progressed to CIN3+ or cleared (not recorded which). The specimen sequenced was blood buffy coat. This rearrangement joins TRBV2 to TRBJ1-2, with D possibly being TRBD1 (5 bases). This CDR3 reads CASSESRSIREDGYTF. The sequenced CDR3 bases are TGTGCCAGCAGTGAAAGCAGAAGTATCAGGGAGGATGGC.